The 19 T cell receptor beta chains in this list originate from one sample, sequenced in a study of Tregs in tolerant kidney transplant recipients. Method: immunoSEQ multiplex PCR; TCRdb's copy keeps in-frame clones and lacks some. This table has tens of thousands of clones, roughly nine tenths appearing once. The sample consisted of CD8+ T cells from blood. These receptor sequences come from a human donor in good health.

CDR3 residues: CASTTLKNTEAFF. DNA of the CDR3: TGTGCCAGCACCACCCTCAAGAACACTGAAGCTTTCTTT. J is TRBJ1-1 and V is TRBV5-4; D gene unclear. CDR3 length: 13 amino acids. The germline V gene encodes CDR1 SGHNT and CDR2 YYREEE (reference sequence). V lost 6 bases and J 1 base, leaving 10 bases between the germline ends.

The CDR3 DNA reads TGTGCCAGCAGCTTGATAACTGTCGGTGCCTTCTCCTACAATGAGCAGTTCTTC. Amino acids: CASSLITVGAFSYNEQFF. V gene TRBV5-4 combines with J gene TRBJ2-1; D is ambiguous. Between the trimmed V and J ends, which lost 1 base and 0 bases, there was a span of 17 bases. The CDR3 runs to 18 residues. Germline CDR1 SGHNT, CDR2 YYREEE (reference sequence).

A word on this clone: The germline gene is not matched at one end of the junction; a read error may be the cause. The chain uses TRBV9 and TRBJ2-4, with D perhaps given as TRBD1 or TRBD2 (6 bases each). The CDR3 spans 11 residues. CDR1 is SGDLS, CDR2 YYNGEE, per germline. Here the CDR3 reads CASSGRGYQHF. Written as DNA, the CDR3 is TGTGCCAGCAGCGGGAGGGGGTATCAGCACTTC.

The chain uses TRBV19 and TRBJ1-1; a possible D gene is TRBD1 (6 bases). V was cut by 1 base and J by 8 bases, with 11 bases left in between. The germline CDR1 and CDR2 sequences are LNHDA and SQIVND (reference sequence). This CDR3 contains 13 residues. The CDR3, as DNA: TGTGCCAGTAGTATAGGGCTCGGACAGGAAGCTTTCTTT. Its protein product is CASSIGLGQEAFF.

This clone was recorded only once. The chain combines TRBV29-1 with TRBJ1-2; D might be TRBD1 (5 bases). Germline V lookup: CDR1 SQVTM, CDR2 ANQGSEA. This CDR3 has 14 amino acids. V shed 6 bases and J shed 1 base, with 15 bases lying between them. As DNA, the CDR3 is TGCAGCGTCCAGCTAGGACACAGTAACTATGGCTACACCTTC. Amino acid sequence: CSVQLGHSNYGYTF.

V is TRBV14 and J is TRBJ2-7; TRBD2 matches 11 bases. With 3 bases clipped from V and 6 bases from J, the junction kept 7 bases outside the gene matches. The CDR3 loop spans 15 amino acids. The V gene's germline CDR1 is SGHDN and CDR2 FVKESK. This CDR3 is CASSQGRLAGREQYF. In nucleotides, the CDR3 is TGTGCCAGCAGCCAGGGGAGACTAGCGGGACGCGAGCAGTACTTC.

The rearrangement links TRBV29-1 to TRBJ2-7, with TRBD1 identical over 8 bases. Looked up from germline, CDR1 is SQVTM and CDR2 is ANQGSEA. Germline trimming cut 6 bases from V and 4 bases from J; bases unmatched to any gene: 11. CDR3 length: 14 residues. The CDR3 protein is CSVEGGQGGYEQYF. The CDR3 coding sequence is TGCAGCGTCGAGGGTGGACAGGGCGGGTACGAGCAGTACTTC.

The V and J genes are TRBV9 and TRBJ2-2, with 13 bases matching TRBD2. The CDR3 is 19 amino acids. From germline, CDR1 is SGDLS and CDR2 YYNGEE. The J segment lost 4 bases and the V segment lost 4 bases, leaving 13 bases of the junction unmatched. This CDR3 reads CASSLELPGLAGSTGELFF. DNA for the CDR3: TGTGCCAGCAGCCTAGAACTCCCGGGACTAGCGGGGAGCACCGGGGAGCTGTTTTTT.

The chain couples TRBV27 to TRBJ2-3, with D perhaps matching TRBD1 (6 bases). The V and J ends lost 3 bases and 0 bases respectively, with 7 bases between them. This CDR3 comprises 14 residues. Germline-derived CDR1 and CDR2 are MNHEY and SMNVEV (reference sequence). CDR3 residues: CASSFTGSTDTQYF. CDR3 sequence (DNA): TGTGCCAGCAGTTTTACAGGGAGCACAGATACGCAGTATTTT.

The V call is TRBV7-9, the J call TRBJ1-3, with no clear D. CDR3 length: 16 amino acids. V was pared by 5 bases and J by 0 bases, with 14 bases between. The germline V gene has CDR1 SEHNR and CDR2 FQNEAQ (reference sequence). The CDR3 DNA reads as TGTGCCAGCAGCACCACTGACCGAGACTCTGGAAACACCATATATTTT. Amino acid sequence: CASSTTDRDSGNTIYF.

This chain uses TRBV7-9 with TRBJ1-3; D gene uncertain. Germline V gives CDR1 SEHNR, CDR2 FQNEAQ (reference sequence). The V and J ends lost 1 base and 7 bases respectively, with 11 bases between them. CDR3 length: 14 amino acids. The CDR3 here is CASSLGGTGNTIYF. The CDR3, as DNA: TGTGCCAGCAGCTTAGGTGGAACGGGGAACACCATATATTTT.

The chain is built from TRBV11-3 and TRBJ2-2; D gene uncertain. CDR3 length: 13 amino acids. Between the trimmed V and J ends, which lost 0 bases and 6 bases, there was a span of 5 bases. In germline, CDR1 is SGHNT, CDR2 YENEEA. CDR3 DNA: TGTGCCAGCAGCTTAGAATATGCCGGGGAGCTGTTTTTT. This sequence encodes CASSLEYAGELFF.

The V and J genes are TRBV27 and TRBJ2-5, with a possible D match to TRBD2 (5 bases). This CDR3 comprises 13 residues. V lost 3 bases and J lost 7, with 12 bases in between. The germline CDR1 and CDR2 sequences are MNHEY and SMNVEV (reference sequence). This chain's CDR3 is CASSFLGAGTQYF. The CDR3 DNA sequence: TGTGCCAGCAGTTTTTTGGGCGCGGGGACCCAGTACTTC.

This rearrangement joins TRBV10-2 to TRBJ1-1; D is perhaps TRBD1 (6 bases). V lost 0 bases and J 10 bases, leaving 9 bases between the germline ends. The CDR3 length is 12 residues. Germline V CDR1 and CDR2: WSHSY, SAAADI. The CDR3 DNA reads as TGCGCCAGCAGTGAGTCGATAGGGGGAGCTTTCTTT. Its protein is CASSESIGGAFF.

The rearrangement uses TRBV6-5 and TRBJ2-7, with TRBD2 matching 14 bases. The CDR3 has 15 residues. Germline CDR1 reads MNHEY; CDR2 reads SVGAGI. The junction had 0 bases not matched to a gene; V was cut back by 5 bases and J by 0 bases. The CDR3 nucleotides are TGTGCCAGCAGTGGGACTAGCGGGAGCTCCTACGAGCAGTACTTC. It codes for CASSGTSGSSYEQYF.

The rearrangement links TRBV9 to TRBJ1-4; D is unclear. This CDR3 is built from 15 residues. Trimming took off 0 bases at V and 8 bases at J, with 14 bases between the two ends. Germline V CDR1 and CDR2: SGDLS, YYNGEE. The CDR3 protein is CASSVEGKGWEKLFF. For the CDR3, the DNA is TGTGCCAGCAGCGTAGAAGGAAAAGGGTGGGAAAAACTGTTTTTT.

Points on this clone: Other DNA variants within this sample encode the same CDR3. J is TRBJ2-1 and V is TRBV6-5; D is perhaps TRBD2 (6 bases). Germline V gene data show CDR1 as MNHEY and CDR2 as SVGAGI. The CDR3 spans 15 residues. Trimming took 6 bases from V and 0 from J, leaving 12 bases between them. CDR3 residues: CASSPLAVSYNEQFF. The CDR3 DNA follows: TGTGCCAGCAGCCCTTTAGCGGTCTCCTACAATGAGCAGTTCTTC.

This sequence joins TRBV30 and TRBJ1-1; D is ambiguous. Germline V gene data show CDR1 as GTSNPN and CDR2 as SVGIG (reference sequence). Trimming left V 0 bases short and J 11 bases short, with 16 bases between. This CDR3 is built from 13 residues. The CDR3 coding sequence is TGTGCCTGGAGTGTCAAACTTAACCCGAGGGCTTTCTTT. Translating it yields CAWSVKLNPRAFF.

V usage is TRBV11-2 and J usage is TRBJ2-3, with D possibly matching TRBD2 (7 bases). Trimming cost V 3 bases and J 5 bases, with 21 bases left between them. In germline, CDR1 is SGHAT, CDR2 FQNNGV. The CDR3 is made up of 17 amino acids. DNA of the CDR3: TGTGCCAGCAGCTTTCTCACGGGCGGGGGCGAGGGAGATACGCAGTATTTT. Encoded protein: CASSFLTGGGEGDTQYF. The entire variable domain, with the rest obtained from reference TRBV11-2 and TRBJ2-3, is as follows: EAGVAQSPRYKIIEKRQSVAFWCNPISGHATLYWYQQILGQGPKLLIQFQNNGVVDDSQLPKDRFSAERLKGVDSTLKIQPAKLEDSAVYLCASSFLTGGGEGDTQYFGPGTRLTVL.